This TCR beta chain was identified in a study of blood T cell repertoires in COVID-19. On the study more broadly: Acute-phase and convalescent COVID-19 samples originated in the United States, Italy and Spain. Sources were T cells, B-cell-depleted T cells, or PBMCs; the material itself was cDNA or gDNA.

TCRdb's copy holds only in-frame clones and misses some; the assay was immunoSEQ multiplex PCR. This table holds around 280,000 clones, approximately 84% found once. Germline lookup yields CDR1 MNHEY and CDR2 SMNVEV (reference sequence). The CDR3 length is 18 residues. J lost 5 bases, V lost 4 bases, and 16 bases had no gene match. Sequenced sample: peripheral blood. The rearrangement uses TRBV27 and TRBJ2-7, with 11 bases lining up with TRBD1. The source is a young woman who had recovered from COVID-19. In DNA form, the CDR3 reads TGTGCCAGCAGTTCTGTCGTGGACAGGGGGCGCGATCACAACGAGCAGTACTTC. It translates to CASSSVVDRGRDHNEQYF.